These 28 T cell receptor beta chains were all obtained from the same sample, sequenced in a study of blood T cells in healthy people across ages. Sample-barcoded 5' priming and a J-beta primer mix drove a second PCR of roughly 7 to 11 cycles. TCRdb reprocessed the 5' RACE reads via MiXCR and lists one record per CDR3 protein. The table lists around 780,000 distinct CDR3 sequences, approximately 24% of them singletons, with under 3% in the top ten. These data also formed part of another study, on T cells of mothers and their children.

The sample comprised blood. The receptors come from a boy younger than 18 in good health.

The sample holds one count of this clonotype. The V call is TRBV24-1, the J call TRBJ2-2; D gene unclear. Germline V lookup: CDR1 KGHDR, CDR2 SFDVKD. Trimming pared 2 bases from V and 6 bases from J, leaving 6 bases between. The CDR3 is made up of 13 amino acids. CDR3 coding DNA: TGTGCCACCAGTGATTGGGGTGCCGGGGAGCTGTTTTTT. Protein product: CATSDWGAGELFF.

V gene TRBV29-1 combines with J gene TRBJ2-5; D gene unclear. The CDR3 contains 12 residues. The germline V gene has CDR1 SQVTM and CDR2 ANQGSEA. Trimming cost V 3 bases and J 0 bases, with 5 bases left between them. DNA of the CDR3: TGCAGCGTTGAGGGGTACCAAGAGACCCAGTACTTC. This encodes CSVEGYQETQYF.

This clonotype was recorded a few times. The chain couples TRBV20-1 to TRBJ2-7; D gene unclear. The CDR3 has 16 residues. Trimming left V 1 base short and J 4 bases short, with 20 bases between. CDR1 DFQATT and CDR2 SNEGSKA come from the germline V gene (reference sequence). The CDR3 region is CSARALVIGRDYEQYF. The CDR3 DNA is TGCAGTGCTAGAGCCCTAGTCATCGGACGAGATTACGAGCAGTACTTC.

In DNA form, the CDR3 reads TGCAGCGTTGGCAGAGAGATCAGGGCTAGCGGGGCCAAAAACATTCAGTACTTC. Encoded protein: CSVGREIRASGAKNIQYF. This chain uses TRBV29-1 with TRBJ2-4, with 8 positions matching TRBD2. J gave up 1 base and V 4 bases, and 15 bases lay outside the gene matches. The CDR3 extends over 18 amino acids. Germline values: CDR1 SQVTM, CDR2 ANQGSEA.

This clonotype was picked up a small number of times. The chain couples TRBV20-1 to TRBJ2-5; the match to TRBD2 covers 10 bases. CDR1 and CDR2 (germline): DFQATT, SNEGSKA (reference sequence). V was pared by 0 bases and J by 0 bases, with 10 bases of the junction left unmatched. This CDR3 spans 18 amino acids. The CDR3 DNA is TGCAGTGCTAGAGAAGACGGTAGAGCGGGGGGGTACCAAGAGACCCAGTACTTC. It encodes CSAREDGRAGGYQETQYF.

Details on this clonotype: The missing conserved phenylalanine or tryptophan at the end of this CDR3 makes a read error likely. V gene TRBV11-2 combines with J gene TRBJ1-5; D is possibly TRBD1 (5 bases). Per germline, CDR1 SGHAT and CDR2 FQNNGV. The CDR3 is 14 residues long. The V gene lost 4 bases and the J gene lost 5 bases, with 12 bases spanning the gap. The CDR3 coding sequence is TGTGCCAGCAGCTCAGGGATGTCACATCAGCCCCAGCATTCT. Translation: CASSSGMSHQPQHS.

The chain couples TRBV5-1 to TRBJ1-1; D remains unclear. This CDR3 spans 15 amino acids. In germline, CDR1 is SGHRS, CDR2 YFSETQ. Trimming removed 3 bases at V and 6 bases at J, with 18 bases between. The CDR3 coding sequence is TGCGCCAGCAGCTGGAGGACGGGCGGCGACGCTGAAGCTTTCTTT. The encoded protein is CASSWRTGGDAEAFF.

In this sample, this clonotype turned up a few times. The chain carries TRBV3-1 and TRBJ1-6, with D perhaps matching TRBD1 (5 bases). The CDR3 sequence is 15 residues long. Germline loops: CDR1 LGHDT, CDR2 YNNKEL (reference sequence). With 2 bases removed from V and 6 bases from J, the gap between germline ends came to 11 bases. Here the CDR3 DNA reads TGTGCCAGCAGCCAAACGGGACGGAGTAATTCACCCCTCCACTTT. Amino acid sequence: CASSQTGRSNSPLHF. Together with reference TRBV3-1 and TRBJ1-6, the CDR3 gives the full variable domain: DTAVSQTPKYLVTQMGNDKSIKCEQNLGHDTMYWYKQDSKKFLKIMFSYNNKELIINETVPNRFSPKSPDKAHLNLHINSLELGDSAVYFCASSQTGRSNSPLHFGNGTRLTVT.

This clonotype appeared a few times. This chain uses TRBV4-1 with TRBJ2-7, with 7 bases matching TRBD1. V dropped 0 bases and J dropped 0; count of bases not matched to a gene: 8. Germline CDR1 and CDR2: MGHRA and YSYEKL. CDR3 size: 17 residues. Here the CDR3 DNA reads TGCGCCAGCAGCCAAGAGACCGGGACAGAGCTCTCCTACGAGCAGTACTTC. It is translated as CASSQETGTELSYEQYF.

This clonotype was picked up a small number of times. The rearrangement joins TRBV20-1 to TRBJ2-7; maybe TRBD1 (6 bases). Germline loops: CDR1 DFQATT, CDR2 SNEGSKA (reference sequence). The CDR3 contains 14 residues. With 6 bases removed from V and 2 bases from J, the gap between germline ends came to 17 bases. The DNA of the CDR3 is TGCAGTGCCCGGACAGCCGATGCCCCCTACGAGCAGTACTTC. Translated: CSARTADAPYEQYF.

There are a few counts of this clonotype. The V and J genes are TRBV4-1 and TRBJ2-1; D is undetermined. Trimming shortened V by 4 bases and J by 7 bases, and 14 bases separated the two germline ends. There are 14 residues in the CDR3. The germline V gene encodes CDR1 MGHRA and CDR2 YSYEKL. CDR3 sequence: CASSLPGTRNEQFF. CDR3 coding DNA: TGCGCCAGCAGCCTCCCCGGCACGAGGAATGAGCAGTTCTTC.

This clonotype was seen a handful of times. At one of its ends the junction is not consistent with the germline gene, which may arise from a read error. The chain is built from TRBV10-3 and TRBJ2-3; the D is unclear. Germline CDR1 reads ENHRY; CDR2 reads SYGVKD. This CDR3 is built from 15 residues. CDR3 DNA: TGTGCCATCAGTGCCCCGGGCAGTAGCACGGATACGCAGTATTTT. Its translation is CAISAPGSSTDTQYF.

This clonotype was seen a few times. J is TRBJ1-2 and V is TRBV5-5; 8 nucleotides line up with TRBD1. The CDR3 loop spans 13 amino acids. CDR1 and CDR2 from the germline V gene are SGHKS and YYEKEE (reference sequence). J lost 8 bases, V lost 0 bases, and 3 bases had no gene match. The CDR3 DNA reads as TGTGCCAGCAGCTTGGGGACAGGGACCGGCTACACCTTC. Protein sequence: CASSLGTGTGYTF. Together with reference TRBV5-5 and TRBJ1-2, the CDR3 gives the full variable domain: DAGVTQSPTHLIKTRGQQVTLRCSPISGHKSVSWYQQVLGQGPQFIFQYYEKEERGRGNFPDRFSARQFPNYSSELNVNALLLGDSALYLCASSLGTGTGYTFGSGTRLTVV.

This clonotype turned up a few times. This rearrangement joins TRBV27 to TRBJ1-6; 7 positions agree with TRBD1. CDR1 and CDR2 (germline): MNHEY, SMNVEV (reference sequence). The CDR3 has 17 residues. V was pared by 5 bases and J by 5 bases, with 12 bases of the junction left unmatched. The CDR3 region has the DNA TGTGCCAGCAGTCGCTCCCCGACAGGGAATAATAATTCACCCCTCCACTTT. It specifies CASSRSPTGNNNSPLHF.

There are a few counts of this clonotype. The genes are TRBV12-3 or TRBV12-4 and TRBJ2-2, with D possibly TRBD1 on 5 matching bases. The CDR3 sequence is 13 residues long. V lost 4 bases and J lost 4, with 7 bases in between. This CDR3 is CASSSRVTGELFF. The CDR3 DNA sequence: TGTGCCAGCAGTTCCAGGGTCACCGGGGAGCTGTTTTTT.

This chain links TRBV5-5 with TRBJ2-5; tentatively, D is TRBD2 (6 bases). CDR1 is SGHKS and CDR2 is YYEKEE in the germline V gene (reference sequence). The CDR3 has 19 amino acids. Trimming removed 4 bases at V and 0 bases at J, with 25 bases between. CDR3 in DNA: TGTGCCAGCAGCACGGCCCCCCCCGGGGCGGGGTCGTACCAAGAGACCCAGTACTTC. Protein sequence: CASSTAPPGAGSYQETQYF.

The V and J genes are TRBV7-2 and TRBJ2-2; D remains ambiguous. The CDR3 runs 13 residues. Germline V gene sequence: CDR1 SGHTA, CDR2 FQGNSA. Trimming cost V 5 bases and J 4 bases, with 8 bases left between them. CDR3 sequence: CASSKRRTGELFF. The CDR3 DNA follows: TGTGCCAGCAGCAAGAGACGCACCGGGGAGCTGTTTTTT.

The chain employs TRBV6-5 and TRBJ2-5; D possibly uses TRBD1 or TRBD2 (5 bases each). The V end lost 6 bases, the J end lost 6 bases, and 17 bases lay between the germline ends. The CDR3 loop spans 14 amino acids. Looked up from germline, CDR1 is MNHEY and CDR2 is SVGAGI. The CDR3 nucleotides read TGTGCCAGCAGCCCCCGGGCTGGGGGAAAGACCCAGTACTTC. Its protein is CASSPRAGGKTQYF.

The V gene is TRBV20-1, the J gene TRBJ2-5; D may be TRBD2 (6 bases). The J call may be incorrect, as the DNA end agrees better with TRBJ2-1. This CDR3 is built from 14 residues. CDR1 is DFQATT and CDR2 is SNEGSKA in the germline V gene (reference sequence). The CDR3 region is CSAHSGGEINEQFF. The CDR3 DNA is TGCAGCGCCCACAGTGGAGGGGAGATCAATGAGCAGTTCTTC.

This chain uses TRBV20-1 with TRBJ2-7; no definite D call. Germline CDR1 DFQATT, CDR2 SNEGSKA (reference sequence). V was shortened by 4 bases and J by 0 bases, with 16 bases between the two germline ends. The CDR3 spans 15 residues. For the CDR3, the DNA is TGCAGTGCTAAGGGAATCGACCGAAACTCCTACGAGCAGTACTTC. Amino acid sequence: CSAKGIDRNSYEQYF.

This chain links TRBV7-9 with TRBJ1-4; D is unclear. Trimming took off 7 bases at V and 7 bases at J, with 10 bases between the two ends. The length of the CDR3 is 12 residues. Germline CDR1 reads SEHNR; CDR2 reads FQNEAQ (reference sequence). CDR3 residues: CASTVEAEKLFF. DNA of the CDR3: TGTGCCAGCACGGTCGAGGCTGAAAAACTGTTTTTT.

This rearrangement joins TRBV3-1 to TRBJ2-4; a weak D match, TRBD1 (6 bases). The CDR3 totals 17 residues. Trimming removed 6 bases from V and 0 bases from J, with 18 bases in between. Germline V lookup: CDR1 LGHDT, CDR2 YNNKEL (reference sequence). The CDR3 reads CASSHSDRRLAKNIQYF. The CDR3 nucleotides are TGTGCCAGCAGTCATTCCGACAGGAGACTAGCCAAAAACATTCAGTACTTC.

The chain joins TRBV20-1 to TRBJ1-4; no clear D. V dropped 3 bases and J dropped 2 bases, with 7 bases sitting between them. The CDR3 runs 13 residues. Looked up from germline, CDR1 is DFQATT and CDR2 is SNEGSKA (reference sequence). In DNA form, the CDR3 reads TGCAGTGCTAGTACGGCCACTAATGAAAAACTGTTTTTT. It translates to CSASTATNEKLFF.

This clonotype showed up just once. The chain recombines TRBV19 with TRBJ1-4; perhaps TRBD1 as D (6 bases). Germline CDR1 LNHDA, CDR2 SQIVND (reference sequence). With 3 bases removed from V and 0 bases from J, the gap between germline ends came to 14 bases. The CDR3 sequence is 17 residues long. CDR3 bases: TGTGCCAGTAGTATCCCACTAAGGGGGGCAACTAATGAAAAACTGTTTTTT. This codes for CASSIPLRGATNEKLFF.

The chain couples TRBV20-1 to TRBJ2-5; the D gene is possibly TRBD2 (6 bases). The J call is in doubt because the DNA end fits TRBJ2-7 better. Germline assignment: CDR1 DFQATT and CDR2 SNEGSKA (reference sequence). This CDR3 comprises 15 residues. CDR3 coding DNA: TGCAGTGCTAGAGAACCGGGACTCCGGACCTACGAGCAGTACTTC. Its translation is CSAREPGLRTYEQYF.

The chain recombines TRBV9 with TRBJ1-3; D is uncertain. From germline, CDR1 is SGDLS and CDR2 YYNGEE. The CDR3 is made up of 15 amino acids. V was cut by 0 bases and J by 0 bases, with 7 bases left in between. CDR3 coding DNA: TGTGCCAGCAGCGTAGGTATGGACTCTGGAAACACCATATATTTT. Its translation: CASSVGMDSGNTIYF.

The rearrangement links TRBV6-5 to TRBJ2-6, with D maybe TRBD2 (5 bases). The germline V gene encodes CDR1 MNHEY and CDR2 SVGAGI. Deletions cut 0 bases from V and 0 bases from J, with 12 bases between. The CDR3 runs 18 residues. CDR3 DNA sequence: TGTGCCAGCAGTTACTCGACGGCAGCGGACTCTGGGGCCAACGTCCTGACTTTC. It encodes CASSYSTAADSGANVLTF.

Only a few counts were recorded for this clonotype. The chain has TRBV13 and TRBJ1-2; 7 bases line up with TRBD1. Per the germline V gene, CDR1 is PRHDT and CDR2 is FYEKMQ (reference sequence). This CDR3 region has 14 residues. The junction had 16 bases not matched to a gene; V was cut back by 5 bases and J by 13 bases. CDR3 nucleotides: TGTGCCAGCAGCGCCCGGGACAGCAGGCCGGCTGGCACCTTC. Its translation: CASSARDSRPAGTF.